One T cell receptor (beta chain) is described in this entry. No antigen is known for it. The sample belongs to a study of CD8 T cells in ankylosing spondylitis. Study-level findings and limits: Matched synovial fluid from ankylosing spondylitis patients was reported to be enriched for disease-linked clones. Peripheral blood held disease-linked clones only at relatively low frequency, and these were CD8+. Reactive arthritis synovial fluid and blood previously showed some of these motif variants.

Using its own MiXCR run on the 5' RACE reads, TCRdb lists one record per CDR3 protein. Of about 250,000 distinct CDR3 sequences in the sample, 30% to 35% were seen once. There are 14 residues in the CDR3. Germline V gene lookup returns CDR1 DFQATT and CDR2 SNEGSKA (reference sequence). Trimming removed 6 bases from V and 1 base from J, with 15 bases in between. The material sequenced was blood, either unsorted or a sorted T cell fraction (not recorded which). V is TRBV20-1 and J is TRBJ2-5, with D tentatively TRBD1 or TRBD2 (5 bases each). The receptor comes from a male donor with ankylosing spondylitis or in good health (not recorded which). CDR3 sequence: CSARMGVVQETQYF. CDR3 DNA sequence: TGCAGTGCAAGAATGGGGGTGGTCCAAGAGACCCAGTACTTC.